This T cell receptor beta chain emerged from a study of cytomegalovirus exposure and HLA in healthy donors. General study findings and limits: Per a later analysis, HLA-associated TCR beta chains showed more clonal expansion than other, equally common TCR beta chains.

Concerning this clone itself: What it recognizes is unknown.

The PCR had 60 Vbeta and 13 Jbeta primers. Only in-frame clones appear in the TCRdb table, and some are missing; sequencing was by immunoSEQ multiplex PCR. The repertoire has about 190,000 clones, about four fifths of them found once; the top ten carry around 3.7%. The trim removed 0 bases at V and 6 bases at J, leaving 6 bases unmatched. CDR1 is LNHNV, CDR2 YYDKDF, per germline (reference sequence). The CDR3 totals 15 residues. The source material was PBMCs. This chain connects TRBV15 to TRBJ2-5; 8 bases fit TRBD2. This clonotype was obtained from a man aged 40-55 years in good health and CMV-seropositive. This chain's CDR3 is CATSREAGGQKTQYF. The CDR3 region has the DNA TGTGCCACCAGCAGAGAGGCGGGGGGTCAAAAGACCCAGTACTTC.